A selection of T cell receptor beta chains follows, all from one sample in a study of T cell responses to AZD1222 COVID-19 vaccine. The method was immunoSEQ multiplex PCR; TCRdb's version includes in-frame clones alone and lacks a portion of them. The sample records fewer than 75,000 clones, 85% being singletons. The sample in question was peripheral blood, obtained on day 0 of AZD1222 vaccination. These receptors originate from an adult in good health. Each CDR3 is given with its conserved first and last residue. A D gene is named only where the DNA matches it firmly.

CSVEGRDTEAFF,-,TRBV29-1,TRBJ1-1
CASSLAARGVSNQPQHF,-,TRBV7-6,TRBJ1-5
CASSQVFAYEQYF,-,TRBV3-1/TRBV3-2,TRBJ2-7
CASSSGVGGEQYF,-,TRBV6-5,TRBJ2-7
CASRRTPQETQYF,-,TRBV28,TRBJ2-5
CASRIRDRENTEAFF,TRBD1,TRBV6-5,TRBJ1-1
CAWTPSYNEQFF,-,TRBV30,TRBJ2-1
CASSENVWNSPLHF,-,TRBV10-2,TRBJ1-6
CASFLDIVNTEAFF,-,TRBV6-5,TRBJ1-1
CAWSAGIDQPQHF,-,TRBV30,TRBJ1-5
CASSFSGRDRGYTF,-,TRBV5-8,TRBJ1-2
CASRGTGESYGYTF,TRBD1,TRBV19,TRBJ1-2
CASSIAGTGYEQYF,-,TRBV7-8,TRBJ2-7
CASSPLAVGYEQYF,TRBD2,TRBV4-1,TRBJ2-7
CATGGIAGNTIYF,TRBD1,TRBV19,TRBJ1-3
CASSLWAVDGYTF,-,TRBV28,TRBJ1-2
CASSRKNQPQHF,-,TRBV6-5,TRBJ1-5
CASSTTGTGDTEAFF,TRBD1,TRBV4-1,TRBJ1-1
CASSLGLAGGMQDTQYF,TRBD2,TRBV13,TRBJ2-3
CASSSADRVWEKLFF,TRBD1,TRBV6-5,TRBJ1-4
CASSDGQGRSYEQYF,TRBD1,TRBV5-4,TRBJ2-7
CASSPPGGQDTEAFF,TRBD1,TRBV18,TRBJ1-1
CASSQDGHPNQPQHF,-,TRBV3-1/TRBV3-2,TRBJ1-5
CASSPFGGGKSSYEQYF,-,TRBV14,TRBJ2-7
CSVGTSYEQYF,-,TRBV29-1,TRBJ2-7
CASRQGSGGNSPLHF,-,TRBV7-2,TRBJ1-6